This TCR beta chain was documented in a study of cytomegalovirus exposure and HLA in healthy donors. The PCR had 60 Vbeta and 13 Jbeta primers. This table comes from immunoSEQ multiplex PCR, and its TCRdb copy is limited to in-frame clones, with some not included. The sample includes about 90,000 clones, nearly 70% of them seen just once. In this sample, this clone turned up a few times. The CDR3 contains 15 residues. Germline assignment: CDR1 MGHRA and CDR2 YSYEKL. V gave up 0 bases and J gave up 6 bases; unmatched junction bases: 3. Input material: PBMCs. This rearrangement joins TRBV4-1 to TRBJ2-2; 8 bases align to TRBD2. The clonotype was recovered from a woman in her 50s in good health and CMV-seropositive. CDR3: CASSQDGREAGELFF. The CDR3 coding sequence is TGCGCCAGCAGCCAAGACGGGCGGGAGGCCGGGGAGCTGTTTTTT.